Listed below are T cell receptor beta chains from one sample, sequenced in a study of blood T cell repertoires in COVID-19. The table came from immunoSEQ multiplex PCR; TCRdb's copy has only in-frame clones and leaves some out. Among some 150,000 clones, approximately 82% were seen once, and the ten largest hold 7.2%. Material for sequencing was peripheral blood. The receptors derive from a woman aged 45-65 years in a cohort sampled during active or convalescent COVID-19. CDR3s include the opening cysteine and the closing phenylalanine or tryptophan. A D gene is named only where the DNA matches it firmly. Some rows mark clone size as missing; the rest say once, few, many or name a class of expanded clone.

D	V	J	size	DNA	CDR3
TRBD1	TRBV6-2/TRBV6-3	TRBJ1-5	-	TGTGCCAGCAGTAGACAGGGTGATAGCAATCAGCCCCAGCATTTT	CASSRQGDSNQPQHF
-	TRBV7-8	TRBJ2-7	few	TGTGCCAGCAGCTATACAGAGTCCTCCTACGAGCAGTACTTC	CASSYTESSYEQYF
TRBD1	TRBV3-1/TRBV3-2	TRBJ2-3	-	TGTGCCAGCAGCCTTGGACAGGGGCTCACAGATACGCAGTATTTT	CASSLGQGLTDTQYF
-	TRBV7-2	TRBJ1-5	-	TGTGCCAGCAGCTCACAGCCCTCGGATCAGCCCCAGCATTTT	CASSSQPSDQPQHF
-	TRBV5-6	TRBJ2-1	-	TGTGCCAGCAGCCCAGTGGGCCAAAGCTCCTACAATGAGCAGTTCTTC	CASSPVGQSSYNEQFF
TRBD1	TRBV5-1	TRBJ1-2	-	TGCGCCAGCGGGACAGGGCCGGCTTTTTATGGCTACACCTTC	CASGTGPAFYGYTF
-	TRBV7-6	TRBJ1-3	once	TGTGCCAGCAGCTTAGCGGAGGGTCGGGGAAACACCATATATTTT	CASSLAEGRGNTIYF
TRBD2	TRBV7-2	TRBJ2-7	-	TGTGCCAGCAGCTTAGCGCAGAGCGGGGGGTCCTACGAGCAGTACTTC	CASSLAQSGGSYEQYF
TRBD1	TRBV7-6	TRBJ1-5	-	TGTGCCAGCAGCTTAGGACCCCCTCGGACAGGGGGCCATCAGCCCCAGCATTTT	CASSLGPPRTGGHQPQHF
-	TRBV19	TRBJ1-5	-	TGTGCCAGTAGTGGGGAGGGAAATATCGGGAATCAGCCCCAGCATTTT	CASSGEGNIGNQPQHF
-	TRBV3-1/TRBV3-2	TRBJ1-3	few	TGTGCCAGCAGCCCGGTCGGGAACACCATATATTTT	CASSPVGNTIYF
-	TRBV3-1/TRBV3-2	TRBJ2-2	-	TGTGCCAGCAGCCACGAGGGGGTTGGGGAGCTGTTTTTT	CASSHEGVGELFF
TRBD1	TRBV12-3/TRBV12-4	TRBJ1-4	-	TGTGCCAGTGCCGGGACAGGTGGTGAAAAACTGTTTTTT	CASAGTGGEKLFF
-	TRBV5-6	TRBJ1-5	-	TGTGCCAGCAGCCGCTTTGGGCGCAATCAGCCCCAGCATTTT	CASSRFGRNQPQHF
-	TRBV30	TRBJ1-3	-	TGTGCCTGCGCGTTACGTTCGGGTACCATATATTTT	CACALRSGTIYF
-	TRBV11-2	TRBJ1-2	-	TGTGCCAGCAGCCCAGACAGGCTGTCCTATGGCTACACCTTC	CASSPDRLSYGYTF
-	TRBV19	TRBJ1-3	-	TGTGCCAGTAGTATGCAGGGCAGCCTTTTCTCTGGAAACACCATATATTTT	CASSMQGSLFSGNTIYF
TRBD1	TRBV11-2	TRBJ2-5	-	TGTGCCAGCAGCGCCGGGACAGAGGGGGAGACCCAGTACTTC	CASSAGTEGETQYF
-	TRBV6-5	TRBJ1-3	-	TGTGCCAGCAGCCAACAAGGAAACACCATATATTTT	CASSQQGNTIYF
TRBD1	TRBV19	TRBJ2-7	-	TGTGCCAGTAGTAGGGGACAGGGAGCCTCCTACGAGCAGTACTTC	CASSRGQGASYEQYF
-	TRBV6-6	TRBJ1-2	-	TGTGCCAGCAGTTACTCGACAGCTAACTATGGCTACACCTTC	CASSYSTANYGYTF
-	TRBV6-5	TRBJ1-1	-	TGTGCCAGCAGTTTCAGACAAAACACTGAAGCTTTCTTT	CASSFRQNTEAFF
-	TRBV20-1	TRBJ2-5	-	TGCAGTGGAGGTTTAGGAGAGACCCAGTACTTC	CSGGLGETQYF
TRBD2	TRBV6-2/TRBV6-3	TRBJ2-7	-	TGTGCCAGCAGCCGAACTAGCGGCACCTACGAGCAGTACTTC	CASSRTSGTYEQYF
-	TRBV10-3	TRBJ1-1	-	TGTGCCATCAGCCCGACAGGTTTATCGGACACTGAAGCTTTCTTT	CAISPTGLSDTEAFF
-	TRBV20-1	TRBJ1-1	-	TGCAGTGCTGAGGGTAGCACTGAAGCTTTCTTT	CSAEGSTEAFF
TRBD1	TRBV10-2	TRBJ1-2	-	TGCGCCAGCAGTCAAGGGACAGGGAGGAGCTATGGCTACACCTTC	CASSQGTGRSYGYTF
TRBD2	TRBV3-1/TRBV3-2	TRBJ2-5	-	TGTGCCAGCAGCCACGACCCGGGACTAGCGGTTTTGGAGACCCAGTACTTC	CASSHDPGLAVLETQYF
TRBD2	TRBV6-4	TRBJ2-2	-	TGTGCCAGCAGTCGTCTAGCGGGGGGGCCGTCCGGGGAGCTGTTTTTT	CASSRLAGGPSGELFF
-	TRBV7-9	TRBJ2-3	-	TGTGCCACCATGGAGGAGGGGATTCGCACAGATACGCAGTATTTT	CATMEEGIRTDTQYF
-	TRBV15	TRBJ2-7	-	TGTGCCACCAGCAGAGACAGGGGGGCCTACGAGCAGTACTTC	CATSRDRGAYEQYF
TRBD1	TRBV2	TRBJ1-3	-	TGTGCCAGCAGGGCAACAGGGGGAGCTGGAAACACCATATATTTT	CASRATGGAGNTIYF
TRBD2	TRBV6-6	TRBJ2-7	-	TGTGCCAGCACCTCGGGACTAGCGAAGTACGAGCAGTACTTC	CASTSGLAKYEQYF
-	TRBV2	TRBJ1-2	-	TGTGCCAGCAGTGGGCAGGGGCCCAGCGATGGCTACACCTTC	CASSGQGPSDGYTF
-	TRBV18	TRBJ2-2	-	TGTGCCAGCTCACCATTTGGAGTTGACGGAAAGTACACCGGGGAGCTGTTTTTT	CASSPFGVDGKYTGELFF
TRBD1	TRBV5-6	TRBJ1-4	-	TGTGCCAGCAGCCGTACAGGGGCCCCCCTTGGCGAAAAACTGTTTTTT	CASSRTGAPLGEKLFF
TRBD1	TRBV10-3	TRBJ1-3	-	TGTGCCATAGGACAGGGGCTAATAGGAAACACCATATATTTT	CAIGQGLIGNTIYF
TRBD2	TRBV6-5	TRBJ2-1	-	TGTGCCAGCAGTTACAGTAGCGGGGGGGATTTCGGTGAGCAGTTCTTC	CASSYSSGGDFGEQFF